Following are 16 T cell receptor beta chains from one sample sequenced in a study of human T cells and chemical hapten exposure. TCRdb redid the calling of the RACE reads with MiXCR, one entry per CDR3 protein. The table records 300,000 to 350,000 distinct CDR3 sequences, about 7% of them present only once. Specified time point: patch test 1, 2 weeks after DPC sensitization. Regarding treatment: therapeutic diphenylcyclopropenone sensitization with weekly scalp DPC. The input for sequencing was whole blood, taken in connection with sensitization to the hapten diphenylcyclopropenone (DPC). The receptors here all came from a woman aged 18-35 years with alopecia areata. Some clones in this sample may be carry-over from other donors' samples.

The rearrangement links TRBV29-1 to TRBJ1-2, with 7 positions matching TRBD1. Germline-derived CDR1 and CDR2 are SQVTM and ANQGSEA. J gave up 1 base and V 0 bases, and 2 bases lay outside the gene matches. The CDR3 covers 14 residues. This CDR3 is CSVEDRDSNYGYTF. In DNA, the CDR3 is TGCAGCGTTGAAGACCGGGACAGTAACTATGGCTACACCTTC. Full variable domain (outside the CDR3, taken from reference TRBV29-1 and TRBJ1-2): SAVISQKPSRDICQRGTSLTIQCQVDSQVTMMFWYRQQPGQSLTLIATANQGSEATYESGFVIDKFPISRPNLTFSTLTVSNMSPEDSSIYLCSVEDRDSNYGYTFGSGTRLTVV.

Many counts were recorded for this clonotype. The chain employs TRBV12-3 or TRBV12-4 and TRBJ1-1, with TRBD1 matching over 9 bases. Trimming cost V 0 bases and J 0 bases; bases outside gene matches: 2. The CDR3 is 16 residues long. For the CDR3, the DNA is TGTGCCAGCAGTTTAGCGGGACAGGGCATGAACACTGAAGCTTTCTTT. As protein: CASSLAGQGMNTEAFF.

This clonotype showed up just a few times. V gene TRBV20-1 combines with J gene TRBJ2-1, with D possibly TRBD1 on 5 matching bases. This CDR3 is built from 10 residues. Trimming took off 5 bases at V and 10 bases at J, with 9 bases between the two ends. Per the germline V gene, CDR1 is DFQATT and CDR2 is SNEGSKA (reference sequence). The CDR3 sequence is CSASSGEQFF. In DNA form, the CDR3 reads TGCAGTGCTTCATCAGGGGAGCAGTTCTTC.

The chain recombines TRBV18 with TRBJ2-7; 9 bases map to TRBD1. Germline CDR1 and CDR2: KGHSH and LQKENI. V lost 2 bases and J lost 3; bases outside the gene matches: 8. The CDR3 spans 16 residues. CDR3 bases: TGTGCCAGCTCACCAGGACAGGGGCAAGGGAGCTACGAGCAGTACTTC. Translated: CASSPGQGQGSYEQYF.

The chain carries TRBV6-5 and TRBJ1-1; a weak D match, TRBD1 (5 bases). Trimming shortened V by 4 bases and J by 4 bases, and 22 bases separated the two germline ends. CDR3 length equals 17 residues. Germline V gene data show CDR1 as MNHEY and CDR2 as SVGAGI. For the CDR3, the DNA is TGTGCCAGCAGTTTCCTGGGGGTCCTCGGTCGGGCCACTGAAGCTTTCTTT. Translated, it gives CASSFLGVLGRATEAFF.

This clonotype has ten or more counts. The rearrangement joins TRBV7-8 to TRBJ1-1; unclear D gene. This CDR3 has 12 amino acids. Germline loops: CDR1 SGHVS, CDR2 FQNEAQ. Trimming took 3 bases from V and 4 from J, leaving 6 bases between them. DNA for the CDR3: TGTGCCAGCAGCTTGTATGGCACTGAAGCTTTCTTT. Translating it yields CASSLYGTEAFF.

The table lists this clonotype with many counts. V usage is TRBV7-3 and J usage is TRBJ2-7; D remains ambiguous. There are 13 residues in the CDR3. Trimming removed 4 bases at V and 5 bases at J, with 12 bases between. Looked up from germline, CDR1 is SGHTA and CDR2 is FQGTGA. The CDR3 DNA reads as TGTGCCAGCAGCTCCCGGGCCCAGGACGAGCAGTACTTC. The encoded protein is CASSSRAQDEQYF.

The chain couples TRBV2 to TRBJ2-7; 8 bases map to TRBD1. J was trimmed by 6 bases and V by 4 bases; bases with no gene match: 5. CDR1 is SNHLY and CDR2 is FYNNEI in the germline V gene. The CDR3 is 13 residues long. The CDR3 is CASSGDRSSEQYF. CDR3 bases: TGTGCCAGCAGTGGGGACAGGTCTTCCGAGCAGTACTTC.

In its sample, this clonotype was seen a few times. This sequence joins TRBV6-5 and TRBJ1-1; 9 positions match TRBD1. There are 15 residues in the CDR3. J gave up 4 bases and V 5 bases, and 8 bases lay outside the gene matches. Per the germline V gene, CDR1 is MNHEY and CDR2 is SVGAGI. The CDR3 nucleotides read TGTGCCAGCAGTCCAGGGACAGGGATTGGCACTGAAGCTTTCTTT. Its translation: CASSPGTGIGTEAFF.

This clonotype was counted a few times. This chain connects TRBV4-3 to TRBJ1-5; D is uncertain. Trimming took off 0 bases at V and 4 bases at J, with 7 bases between the two ends. This CDR3 region has 14 residues. Germline assignment: CDR1 LGHNA and CDR2 YSLEER. In DNA, the CDR3 is TGCGCCAGCAGCCAAGATCTTGGGAATCAGCCCCAGCATTTT. It is translated as CASSQDLGNQPQHF.

This clonotype has a handful of counts. J is TRBJ1-2 and V is TRBV20-1; no definite D call. The CDR3 totals 15 residues. V lost 0 bases, J lost 6 bases, and 17 bases lay in between. Per germline, CDR1 DFQATT and CDR2 SNEGSKA (reference sequence). The CDR3 reads CSARDFESGGDGYTF. CDR3 in DNA: TGCAGTGCTAGAGATTTTGAATCGGGTGGGGATGGCTACACCTTC.

This clonotype was recorded at least ten times. This chain joins TRBV10-3 and TRBJ2-3; 9 bases agree with TRBD2. V dropped 6 bases and J dropped 0; count of bases not matched to a gene: 7. The CDR3 has 16 residues. CDR1 ENHRY and CDR2 SYGVKD come from the germline V gene. Written as DNA, the CDR3 is TGTGCCATCAGGGGCTTAGCGGGGGAAAGCACAGATACGCAGTATTTT. Its translation is CAIRGLAGESTDTQYF.

Comments on this clonotype: With a much larger clone just one base away, this may be a read error. This sequence joins TRBV12-3 or TRBV12-4 and TRBJ1-1, with D perhaps TRBD1 (5 bases). V shed 4 bases and J shed 11 bases, with 14 bases lying between them. This CDR3 region has 12 residues. The CDR3 DNA reads as TGTGCCAGCAGTTCCGAGACAGAGAAGGCTTTCTTT. Protein: CASSSETEKAFF.

The gene calls are TRBV5-1 and TRBJ2-3; either TRBD1 or TRBD2 may fit D (6 bases each). V lost 4 bases and J lost 3, with 18 bases in between. This CDR3 has 16 residues. The germline V gene encodes CDR1 SGHRS and CDR2 YFSETQ. The CDR3 spells CASSQRLGGTTDTQYF. The DNA for the CDR3 is TGCGCCAGCAGCCAAAGACTAGGGGGGACGACAGATACGCAGTATTTT.

J is TRBJ2-5 and V is TRBV7-2; a possible D gene is TRBD1 (5 bases). The V gene lost 4 bases and the J gene lost 5 bases, with 14 bases spanning the gap. Germline CDR1 reads SGHTA; CDR2 reads FQGNSA. The CDR3 spans 14 residues. The DNA of the CDR3 is TGTGCCAGCAGCTCTGCACAGGCGATCGAGACCCAGTACTTC. This sequence encodes CASSSAQAIETQYF.

Only a few counts were recorded for this clonotype. The chain recombines TRBV15 with TRBJ2-7; D may be TRBD1 (6 bases). The CDR3 covers 15 residues. CDR1 is LNHNV and CDR2 is YYDKDF in the germline V gene (reference sequence). The germline V and J ends were trimmed by 5 bases and 3 bases, with 17 bases remaining between them. The CDR3 loop is CATSRRTDHNYEQYF. CDR3 nucleotides: TGTGCCACCAGCCGCCGGACAGATCATAACTACGAGCAGTACTTC. Together with reference TRBV15 and TRBJ2-7, the CDR3 gives the full variable domain: DAMVIQNPRYQVTQFGKPVTLSCSQTLNHNVMYWYQQKSSQAPKLLFHYYDKDFNNEADTPDNFQSRRPNTSFCFLDIRSPGLGDTAMYLCATSRRTDHNYEQYFGPGTRLTVT.